The 21 T cell receptor beta chains below all came from one sample that was sequenced in a study of blood T cell repertoires in COVID-19. Sequencing was performed with immunoSEQ multiplex PCR; in TCRdb, only in-frame clones are kept and a portion is missing. The profile shows around 27,000 clones, about 94% of them singletons. Sequences were obtained from peripheral blood. These TCRs come from a human donor with active COVID-19. The donor label of this sample is uncertain.

V is TRBV5-4 and J is TRBJ2-1; D perhaps matches TRBD1 (7 bases). V was pared by 0 bases and J by 1 base, with 14 bases between. This CDR3 has 17 amino acids. Looked up from germline, CDR1 is SGHNT and CDR2 is YYREEE (reference sequence). The CDR3 sequence is CASSLGTQGRSYNEQFF. The CDR3 DNA reads as TGTGCCAGCAGCTTGGGTACACAGGGGAGGTCCTACAATGAGCAGTTCTTC.

The gene calls are TRBV11-2 and TRBJ2-1, with TRBD2 as a possible D gene (6 bases). CDR3 length: 14 amino acids. Germline-derived CDR1 and CDR2 are SGHAT and FQNNGV. Trimming cost V 0 bases and J 8 bases, with 11 bases left between them. The CDR3 sequence: CASSLDRGLHEQFF. The CDR3 DNA sequence: TGTGCCAGCAGCTTAGACCGGGGACTCCATGAGCAGTTCTTC.

This clone has a single count. The rearrangement joins TRBV6-1 to TRBJ2-7; D is perhaps TRBD1 (5 bases). Germline values: CDR1 MNHNS, CDR2 SASEGT. The CDR3 runs to 17 residues. V lost 2 bases to trimming and J lost 3 bases, with 20 bases between them. CDR3 DNA: TGTGCCAGCAGTGAAATTCCCGACAGAAGTACCTACTACGAGCAGTACTTC. Encoded protein: CASSEIPDRSTYYEQYF.

The V call is TRBV2, the J call TRBJ1-1, with TRBD1 identical over 7 bases. The J segment lost 3 bases and the V segment lost 5 bases, leaving 6 bases of the junction unmatched. From germline, CDR1 is SNHLY and CDR2 FYNNEI. The CDR3 length is 14 residues. CDR3 amino acids: CASSKKGADTEAFF. CDR3 nucleotide sequence: TGTGCCAGCAGTAAGAAGGGGGCTGACACTGAAGCTTTCTTT.

This chain connects TRBV24-1 to TRBJ1-3; D may be TRBD1 (6 bases). Germline V gene lookup returns CDR1 KGHDR and CDR2 SFDVKD. This CDR3 contains 15 residues. V was clipped by 3 bases and J by 1 base, with 9 bases between them. The CDR3 DNA sequence: TGTGCCACCAGTGATGCCAGGGGTTCTGGAAACACCATATATTTT. This sequence encodes CATSDARGSGNTIYF.

J is TRBJ1-1 and V is TRBV18; TRBD1 aligns across 11 bases. CDR1 is KGHSH and CDR2 is LQKENI in the germline V gene. The junction had 7 bases not matched to a gene; V was cut back by 3 bases and J by 1 base. The CDR3 loop spans 17 amino acids. This chain's CDR3 is CASSPGTGGIGNTEAFF. CDR3 DNA: TGTGCCAGCTCACCGGGGACAGGGGGGATCGGGAACACTGAAGCTTTCTTT.

The chain carries TRBV24-1 and TRBJ1-5; 9 bases agree with TRBD1. CDR3 size: 15 residues. In germline, CDR1 is KGHDR, CDR2 SFDVKD. The trim removed 5 bases at V and 7 bases at J, leaving 8 bases unmatched. Here the CDR3 reads CATSGPGQGEQPQHF. The CDR3 DNA reads as TGTGCCACCAGTGGCCCGGGACAGGGTGAACAGCCCCAGCATTTT.

The rearrangement uses TRBV5-4 and TRBJ2-6, with D perhaps matching TRBD1 (6 bases). V was clipped by 0 bases and J by 0 bases, with 13 bases between them. Germline CDR1 SGHNT, CDR2 YYREEE (reference sequence). This CDR3 has 18 amino acids. The CDR3 coding sequence is TGTGCCAGCAGCTTGGAGGGCCAGGGGAGCTCTGGGGCCAACGTCCTGACTTTC. Encoded protein: CASSLEGQGSSGANVLTF. Variable domain in full (rest from reference TRBV5-4 and TRBJ2-6): ETGVTQSPTHLIKTRGQQVTLRCSSQSGHNTVSWYQQALGQGPQFIFQYYREEENGRGNFPPRFSGLQFPNYSSELNVNALELDDSALYLCASSLEGQGSSGANVLTFGAGSRLTVL.

This chain joins TRBV28 and TRBJ2-7; 8 bases map to TRBD1. From germline, CDR1 is MDHEN and CDR2 SYDVKM. V lost 5 bases and J lost 4; bases outside the gene matches: 7. This CDR3 contains 14 residues. This chain's CDR3 is CASSQQGGIYEQYF. CDR3 nucleotide sequence: TGTGCCAGCAGTCAACAGGGGGGAATTTACGAGCAGTACTTC.

This chain links TRBV12-3 or TRBV12-4 with TRBJ2-1, with D hard to call. This CDR3 has 12 residues. Trimming shortened V by 2 bases and J by 6 bases, and 5 bases separated the two germline ends. The chain's CDR3 is CASSLLRNEQFF. In DNA, the CDR3 is TGTGCCAGCAGTTTACTCCGCAATGAGCAGTTCTTC.

The rearrangement uses TRBV27 and TRBJ2-7; D may be TRBD2 (6 bases). The CDR3 extends over 15 amino acids. V lost 7 bases to trimming and J lost 0 bases, with 16 bases between them. Germline V CDR1 and CDR2: MNHEY, SMNVEV (reference sequence). The CDR3 sequence: CASTRGDSSSYEQYF. CDR3 bases: TGTGCCAGCACCAGAGGGGACTCTAGCTCCTACGAGCAGTACTTC.

The chain combines TRBV10-1 with TRBJ2-3; TRBD1 is a possible D gene (6 bases). V lost 7 bases, J lost 2 bases, and 16 bases lay in between. CDR3 size: 15 residues. Germline loops: CDR1 WNHNN, CDR2 SYGVQD (reference sequence). As DNA, the CDR3 is TGCGCCAGCATACCCCACAGGGAAAACACAGATACGCAGTATTTT. Its translation is CASIPHRENTDTQYF.

This clone has just a few counts. The DNA of the CDR3 is TGTGCCAGCAGTTACCGTCCGGGGGGAGTTGAGCAGTTCTTC. Residues: CASSYRPGGVEQFF. The chain carries TRBV6-5 and TRBJ2-1, with 7 positions matching TRBD2. CDR1 is MNHEY, CDR2 SVGAGI, per germline. Trimming took 2 bases from V and 9 from J; bases not matched to a gene: 7. The CDR3 has 14 residues.

The chain combines TRBV27 with TRBJ2-5; maybe TRBD2 (5 bases). Per germline, CDR1 MNHEY and CDR2 SMNVEV (reference sequence). The germline V and J ends were trimmed by 5 bases and 5 bases, with 15 bases remaining between them. CDR3 length equals 14 residues. CDR3 in amino acids: CASSLGLGGETQYF. The CDR3 DNA reads TGTGCCAGCAGTCTCGGTTTGGGCGGGGAGACCCAGTACTTC.

The V gene is TRBV6-5, the J gene TRBJ2-7; D call uncertain. Looked up from germline, CDR1 is MNHEY and CDR2 is SVGAGI. Trimming removed 5 bases at V and 0 bases at J, with 14 bases between. The CDR3 has 15 amino acids. The CDR3 sequence: CASSLGHSSSYEQYF. DNA of the CDR3: TGTGCCAGCAGTCTTGGGCATTCGAGCTCCTACGAGCAGTACTTC.

As regards this clone: At one end, the junction sequence differs from germline, possibly due to a read error. The CDR3 DNA is TGTGCCGGTAGTACCACAACCGGGGAGCTGTTTTTT. The encoded protein is CAGSTTTGELFF. This rearrangement joins TRBV19 to TRBJ2-2, with D uncertain. CDR1 and CDR2 from the germline V gene are LNHDA and SQIVND (reference sequence). This CDR3 has 12 amino acids.

The V call is TRBV7-6, the J call TRBJ2-1, with D uncertain. The CDR3 covers 19 residues. Germline CDR1 is SGHVS and CDR2 is FNYEAQ. Between the trimmed V and J ends, which lost 1 base and 0 bases, there was a span of 19 bases. The CDR3: CASSLVDWPSQSSYNEQFF. The CDR3, as DNA: TGTGCCAGCAGCTTAGTCGACTGGCCATCCCAAAGCTCCTACAATGAGCAGTTCTTC. Full variable domain (outside the CDR3, taken from reference TRBV7-6 and TRBJ2-1): GAGVSQSPRYKVTKRGQDVALRCDPISGHVSLYWYRQALGQGPEFLTYFNYEAQQDKSGLPNDRFSAERPEGSISTLTIQRTEQRDSAMYRCASSLVDWPSQSSYNEQFFGPGTRLTVL.

The gene calls are TRBV19 and TRBJ2-1, with 8 bases that match TRBD2. The CDR3 totals 17 residues. V shed 3 bases, J shed 1 base, and the junction held 8 bases outside the gene matches. Germline V lookup: CDR1 LNHDA, CDR2 SQIVND (reference sequence). CDR3 in DNA: TGTGCCAGTAGTATGGTCCTAGCGGGTGGTTCCTACAATGAGCAGTTCTTC. The encoded protein is CASSMVLAGGSYNEQFF. Based on the CDR3 plus reference TRBV19 and TRBJ2-1, the full variable domain is DGGITQSPKYLFRKEGQNVTLSCEQNLNHDAMYWYRQDPGQGLRLIYYSQIVNDFQKGDIAEGYSVSREKKESFPLTVTSAQKNPTAFYLCASSMVLAGGSYNEQFFGPGTRLTVL.

This clone was observed a single time. This sequence joins TRBV15 and TRBJ2-5; 9 nucleotides agree with TRBD1. Losses at the gene ends were 5 bases for V and 2 bases for J; bases not matched to a gene: 6. The CDR3 runs 15 residues. Germline V gene sequence: CDR1 LNHNV, CDR2 YYDKDF (reference sequence). The CDR3 DNA follows: TGTGCCACCAGCGGGCCGACAGGGGGTCAAGAGACCCAGTACTTC. Amino acid sequence: CATSGPTGGQETQYF.

The CDR3: CASSFSLGRGGYNEQFF. In DNA form, the CDR3 reads TGTGCCAGCAGTTTTAGCCTTGGGCGGGGGGGTTACAATGAGCAGTTCTTC. The J gene is TRBJ2-1, the V gene TRBV27, with TRBD2 matching 9 bases. The CDR3 extends over 17 amino acids. With 3 bases clipped from V and 4 bases from J, the junction kept 10 bases outside the gene matches. Germline V gene lookup returns CDR1 MNHEY and CDR2 SMNVEV (reference sequence).

The J gene is TRBJ2-2, the V gene TRBV4-3; D is undetermined. Germline CDR1 LGHNA, CDR2 YSLEER. The V gene lost 2 bases and the J gene lost 3 bases, with 7 bases spanning the gap. CDR3 length equals 14 residues. As DNA, the CDR3 is TGCGCCAGCAGCCAAACGACTGACACCGGGGAGCTGTTTTTT. This codes for CASSQTTDTGELFF.